This T cell receptor (beta chain) emerged from a study of memory CD4+ T cells and cytomegalovirus serostatus. Using immunoSEQ multiplex PCR, the repertoire was profiled, and TCRdb retains in-frame clones only, with some absent. The sample holds tens of thousands of clones, roughly 80% seen once. V dropped 1 base and J dropped 7; count of bases not matched to a gene: 6. Germline assignment: CDR1 SGHRS and CDR2 YFSETQ. The CDR3 is made up of 15 amino acids. The sort gate was single viable CD3+CD4+CD8-CD45RO+ cells for memory CD4+ T cells. The sequenced sample consisted of memory CD4+ T cells from blood. This sequence was found in an adult in good health and CMV-seronegative. V and J are TRBV5-1 and TRBJ2-4, with 9 bases that match TRBD1. CDR3 region: CASSLPGQGSNIQYF. CDR3 coding DNA: TGCGCCAGCAGCTTGCCGGGACAGGGCTCCAACATTCAGTACTTC.